The 9 T cell receptor beta chains below all came from one sample that was sequenced in a study of blood T cells in healthy people across ages. The second PCR ran about 6 to 12 cycles with a sample-barcoded 5' primer and J-beta primers. TCRdb ran MiXCR on the 5' RACE reads and lists one entry per CDR3 protein. The sample lists fewer than 1.5 million distinct CDR3 sequences; approximately 40% were seen once. Sequenced: blood. These receptors were taken from a woman aged 18 to 35 in good health.

This chain uses TRBV3-1 with TRBJ2-1; 7 bases are shared with TRBD1. CDR1 and CDR2 from the germline V gene are LGHDT and YNNKEL (reference sequence). V dropped 4 bases and J dropped 4; count of bases not matched to a gene: 10. The CDR3 contains 16 residues. The CDR3 coding sequence is TGTGCCAGCAGCCTCTGGACAGGTGGGGCGTACAATGAGCAGTTCTTC. Translated, it gives CASSLWTGGAYNEQFF.

Only a few counts were recorded for this clonotype. The chain joins TRBV10-3 to TRBJ2-3; no clear D gene. This CDR3 contains 14 residues. The germline CDR1 and CDR2 sequences are ENHRY and SYGVKD. Trimming removed 8 bases at V and 2 bases at J, with 14 bases between. The CDR3 sequence: CAILGAPDTDTQYF. CDR3 nucleotides: TGTGCCATCCTAGGAGCCCCCGACACAGATACGCAGTATTTT.

The rearrangement uses TRBV6-5 and TRBJ2-4; D is undetermined. The end of the DNA aligns better with TRBJ2-7, so the J call may be wrong. This CDR3 is built from 14 residues. Germline V CDR1 and CDR2: MNHEY, SVGAGI. The CDR3 loop is CASKVAAPAYEQYF. CDR3 in DNA: TGTGCCAGCAAAGTGGCAGCACCTGCCTACGAGCAGTACTTC.

The chain joins TRBV6-1 to TRBJ1-1; 7 bases line up with TRBD1. J was trimmed by 6 bases and V by 2 bases; bases with no gene match: 0. This CDR3 is built from 12 residues. The germline V gene has CDR1 MNHNS and CDR2 SASEGT. For the CDR3, the DNA is TGTGCCAGCAGTGAAAGGGGGCCTGAAGCTTTCTTT. Amino acid sequence: CASSERGPEAFF.

The chain links TRBV7-9 to TRBJ2-7, with TRBD2 as a possible D gene (7 bases). This CDR3 region has 15 residues. With 1 base removed from V and 9 bases from J, the gap between germline ends came to 19 bases. Looked up from germline, CDR1 is SEHNR and CDR2 is FQNEAQ (reference sequence). The CDR3 sequence is CASSLDRAGQIGQYF. DNA of the CDR3: TGTGCCAGCAGCTTAGATCGAGCGGGACAAATCGGGCAGTACTTC.

The V call is TRBV18, the J call TRBJ1-1; D unclear. The V end was cut by 6 bases, the J end by 1 base, with 15 bases between. Per germline, CDR1 KGHSH and CDR2 LQKENI. This CDR3 is built from 15 residues. CDR3 DNA: TGTGCCAGCTCCCCAGCGGTTGGGCCGAACACTGAAGCTTTCTTT. This gives the protein CASSPAVGPNTEAFF.

This clonotype was seen repeatedly, ten times or more. This sequence joins TRBV20-1 and TRBJ2-2; the D is unclear. The germline gives CDR1 DFQATT, CDR2 SNEGSKA (reference sequence). Trimming removed 6 bases at V and 6 bases at J, with 14 bases between. The CDR3 is made up of 13 amino acids. CDR3 loop: CSAQNGVSGELFF. As DNA, the CDR3 is TGCAGTGCCCAAAATGGGGTATCCGGGGAGCTGTTTTTT.

The chain recombines TRBV4-1 with TRBJ2-6; 9 bases fit TRBD1. Germline lookup yields CDR1 MGHRA and CDR2 YSYEKL. The CDR3 is 19 amino acids. The V gene end was trimmed by 3 bases and the J gene end by 0 bases; junction bases not matched to a gene: 9. The CDR3 here is CASSHTGGARGSGANVLTF. The CDR3 coding sequence is TGCGCCAGCAGCCATACAGGGGGCGCGCGTGGCTCTGGGGCCAACGTCCTGACTTTC.

The rearrangement uses TRBV20-1 and TRBJ2-1; TRBD2 agrees at 11 bases. Germline assignment: CDR1 DFQATT and CDR2 SNEGSKA (reference sequence). V lost 5 bases and J lost 10; bases outside the gene matches: 7. The CDR3 loop spans 13 amino acids. In nucleotides, the CDR3 is TGCAGTGCTCCGACTAGCGGGGAAACGGAGCAGTTCTTC. Its translation is CSAPTSGETEQFF.